This TCR beta chain derives from a study of cytomegalovirus exposure and HLA in healthy donors. General observations from the study: With high specificity and sensitivity, the classifier reportedly diagnosed cytomegalovirus status. What a later analysis showed was that several of the most significant clusters appeared linked to common viral pathogens. Later on, analysis showed that most CMV-associated TCR beta chains appeared to be HLA-restricted. Only CMV serostatus was available as immune exposure information.

V was shortened by 2 bases and J by 11 bases, with 9 bases between the two germline ends. CDR1 and CDR2 (germline): MNHEY, SVGAGI. The CDR3 loop spans 11 amino acids. As regards this clone: Its matching antigen is unknown.

PCR used 60 Vbeta primers and 13 Jbeta primers. Profiled with immunoSEQ multiplex PCR; TCRdb holds only in-frame clones, not every one. The sample records about 78,000 clones, around three quarters being singletons. J is TRBJ2-5 and V is TRBV6-5; tentative D call: TRBD2 (6 bases). The source of this sequence is a male donor in good health and CMV-seronegative. Specimen: PBMCs. The CDR3 nucleotides are TGTGCCAGCAGTTACGGGACTGAGCAGTACTTC. Translation: CASSYGTEQYF.